This T cell receptor beta chain was profiled in a study of prognosis after radiotherapy for stage I lung cancer. The germline V gene encodes CDR1 MRHNA and CDR2 SNTAGT. The CDR3 extends over 17 amino acids. Trimming took 10 bases from V and 0 from J, leaving 22 bases between them. CDR3 of TCR beta was amplified from genomic DNA via a two-round multiplex PCR. The first PCR round targeted every TRBV and TRBJ gene with specific primers. TCRdb passed the multiplex PCR reads through MiXCR, listing each CDR3 protein once. In the table there are about 51,000 distinct CDR3 sequences, less than 45% of which are singletons.

The receptor's source is a donor over 45 with non-small cell lung cancer. This chain links TRBV6-4 with TRBJ2-4; D remains unclear. The source material was PBMCs, sampled before or after stereotactic body radiation therapy (not recorded which). This chain's CDR3 is CATLPPYRSLAKNIQYF. CDR3 DNA sequence: TGTGCCACCCTCCCGCCCTACCGATCCCTAGCCAAAAACATTCAGTACTTC.